The TCR beta chain described here comes from a study of beta chain features in type 1 diabetes. Findings and limits, study-wide: Patients and controls would share equally any PCR tilt toward shorter templates.

This clone was detected a few times. Its antigen is not known. The junction shows a germline mismatch at one end, possibly a read error. Per the germline V gene, CDR1 is ENHRY and CDR2 is SYGVKD. The CDR3 is made up of 15 amino acids. Since all of the isolated RNA was reverse transcribed, expressed TCRB transcripts were what got sequenced. The assay was immunoSEQ multiplex PCR, and TCRdb's table has in-frame clones only and misses some. The table lists around 400,000 clones, roughly 16% of them singletons, with under 0.02% in the top ten. This TCR was sampled from a woman aged 18-29 years in good health. Sequencing input: naive CD4+ T cells from blood. The V call is TRBV10-3, the J call TRBJ1-3, with TRBD1 identical over 7 bases. CDR3 DNA sequence: TGTGCCAGCAGTTACGACAGGGCACTCGGAAACACCATATATTTT. It translates to CASSYDRALGNTIYF.